This T cell receptor beta chain was captured in a study of blood T cell repertoires in COVID-19. V lost 3 bases, J lost 6 bases, and 5 bases lay in between. The CDR3 loop spans 12 amino acids. Germline CDR1 is LGHDT and CDR2 is YNNKEL (reference sequence). Sequencing was performed with immunoSEQ multiplex PCR; in TCRdb, only in-frame clones are kept and a portion is missing. The sample includes over 85,000 clones, 75% to 90% of them seen just once. The rearrangement links TRBV3-1 (or the pseudogene TRBV3-2) to TRBJ2-2; D not certain. The sample taken for sequencing was peripheral blood. This clonotype was sampled from a male donor with acute or convalescent COVID-19. In nucleotides, the CDR3 is TGTGCCAGCAGCCATGAGGCCGGGGAGCTGTTTTTT. Its protein is CASSHEAGELFF.